This T cell receptor (beta chain) was sequenced for a study of human T cells and chemical hapten exposure. Study-level points and caveats: The number of TCRs above 1 in 1000 frequency did not change after DPC sensitization. Controls formed significantly fewer large CDR3 similarity clusters than expanded TCRs did.

Described time point: pre-sensitization, week 0. Sample treatment: therapeutic diphenylcyclopropenone sensitization with weekly scalp DPC. This clonotype was seen many times. The target antigen is unknown. TCRdb re-analysed the RACE reads in MiXCR, keeping a single row per CDR3 protein. Here the sample spans 300,000 to 450,000 distinct CDR3 sequences, around 5% being singletons. The CDR3 runs to 14 residues. Per germline, CDR1 MNHNS and CDR2 SASEGT. V gave up 4 bases and J gave up 0 bases, with 9 bases separating them. The sequenced sample was whole blood, obtained in connection with sensitization to the hapten diphenylcyclopropenone (DPC). The chain uses TRBV6-1 and TRBJ1-2; D is perhaps TRBD1 (5 bases). The receptor was derived from a woman aged 18 to 35 with alopecia areata. Some clones in this sample may be carry-over from other donors' samples. CDR3 loop: CASSAGVTNYGYTF. CDR3 bases: TGTGCCAGCAGTGCGGGGGTAACTAACTATGGCTACACCTTC.